This T cell receptor (beta chain) was documented in a study of radiation and T cells in renal cell carcinoma. Study results and limitations: From baseline, blood top tumor clonotypes peaked at 2 weeks post-radiation.

Only in-frame clones appear in the TCRdb table, and some are missing; sequencing was by immunoSEQ multiplex PCR. The sample holds about 170,000 clones, 88% seen once. Trimming shortened V by 4 bases and J by 5 bases, and 9 bases separated the two germline ends. Germline values: CDR1 SGHVS, CDR2 FNYEAQ. CDR3 length: 13 residues. As regards this clone: Its antigen is unidentified.

Time point meaning: blood 4 weeks post-SBRT, at nephrectomy. The treatment denotes: 15 Gy SBRT to primary tumor, nephrectomy 4 weeks later. Nephrectomy followed 15 Gy stereotactic body radiation by 4 weeks. Serial blood draws occurred at baseline and 2 and 4 weeks post-SBRT. Clear cell pathology was present in this patient's renal cell carcinoma. The chain links TRBV7-6 to TRBJ2-1; D not certain. The sample consisted of blood, taken from a patient whose treatment included radiotherapy and nephrectomy. The sequence was collected from a woman in her forties or fifties with renal cell carcinoma. CDR3 sequence (DNA): TGTGCCAGCAGCTCCCGACAAGACAATGAGCAGTTCTTC. Translation: CASSSRQDNEQFF.